This T cell receptor (beta chain) was recovered during a study of technical replicates of blood from a handful of donors. There are 17 residues in the CDR3. With 3 bases clipped from V and 3 bases from J, the junction kept 7 bases outside the gene matches. Germline V gene sequence: CDR1 SEHNR, CDR2 FQNEAQ (reference sequence). Some clones are missing from TCRdb's copy, which holds only in-frame ones; the method was immunoSEQ multiplex PCR. The sample consists of around 79,000 clones, approximately 94% of them appearing once. The specimen sequenced was T cells isolated from PBMCs. V and J are TRBV7-9 and TRBJ2-3; 12 nucleotides align to TRBD2. The receptor was isolated from a human donor in good health. The CDR3 nucleotides are TGTGCCAGCAGCTTTGCTAGCGGGAGGGCCTTAACAGATACGCAGTATTTT. It yields the protein CASSFASGRALTDTQYF.